This TCR beta chain was recorded in a study of T cells in tumors after PD-1 blockade. Study-wide results and limits: Blood contained 40% to 50% of the tumor's TCR clonotypes.

The CDR3 runs to 15 residues. The germline CDR1 and CDR2 sequences are MNHEY and SVGAGI. V lost 6 bases, J lost 2 bases, and 17 bases lay in between. Sequenced by immunoSEQ multiplex PCR; TCRdb stores in-frame clones only, minus some. The profile covers 45,000 to 60,000 clones, with over 75% appearing a single time and more than 3.5% taken by the ten largest. In regard to this clone: The antigen is unknown.

The TCR comes from a human donor with basal cell carcinoma. The V and J genes are TRBV6-5 and TRBJ2-7; D not resolved. The sequencing used PBMCs, collected before anti-PD-1 treatment. CDR3 DNA: TGTGCCAGCAGAGACGTCACAAGGGCTCCCTACGAGCAGTACTTC. Protein sequence: CASRDVTRAPYEQYF.